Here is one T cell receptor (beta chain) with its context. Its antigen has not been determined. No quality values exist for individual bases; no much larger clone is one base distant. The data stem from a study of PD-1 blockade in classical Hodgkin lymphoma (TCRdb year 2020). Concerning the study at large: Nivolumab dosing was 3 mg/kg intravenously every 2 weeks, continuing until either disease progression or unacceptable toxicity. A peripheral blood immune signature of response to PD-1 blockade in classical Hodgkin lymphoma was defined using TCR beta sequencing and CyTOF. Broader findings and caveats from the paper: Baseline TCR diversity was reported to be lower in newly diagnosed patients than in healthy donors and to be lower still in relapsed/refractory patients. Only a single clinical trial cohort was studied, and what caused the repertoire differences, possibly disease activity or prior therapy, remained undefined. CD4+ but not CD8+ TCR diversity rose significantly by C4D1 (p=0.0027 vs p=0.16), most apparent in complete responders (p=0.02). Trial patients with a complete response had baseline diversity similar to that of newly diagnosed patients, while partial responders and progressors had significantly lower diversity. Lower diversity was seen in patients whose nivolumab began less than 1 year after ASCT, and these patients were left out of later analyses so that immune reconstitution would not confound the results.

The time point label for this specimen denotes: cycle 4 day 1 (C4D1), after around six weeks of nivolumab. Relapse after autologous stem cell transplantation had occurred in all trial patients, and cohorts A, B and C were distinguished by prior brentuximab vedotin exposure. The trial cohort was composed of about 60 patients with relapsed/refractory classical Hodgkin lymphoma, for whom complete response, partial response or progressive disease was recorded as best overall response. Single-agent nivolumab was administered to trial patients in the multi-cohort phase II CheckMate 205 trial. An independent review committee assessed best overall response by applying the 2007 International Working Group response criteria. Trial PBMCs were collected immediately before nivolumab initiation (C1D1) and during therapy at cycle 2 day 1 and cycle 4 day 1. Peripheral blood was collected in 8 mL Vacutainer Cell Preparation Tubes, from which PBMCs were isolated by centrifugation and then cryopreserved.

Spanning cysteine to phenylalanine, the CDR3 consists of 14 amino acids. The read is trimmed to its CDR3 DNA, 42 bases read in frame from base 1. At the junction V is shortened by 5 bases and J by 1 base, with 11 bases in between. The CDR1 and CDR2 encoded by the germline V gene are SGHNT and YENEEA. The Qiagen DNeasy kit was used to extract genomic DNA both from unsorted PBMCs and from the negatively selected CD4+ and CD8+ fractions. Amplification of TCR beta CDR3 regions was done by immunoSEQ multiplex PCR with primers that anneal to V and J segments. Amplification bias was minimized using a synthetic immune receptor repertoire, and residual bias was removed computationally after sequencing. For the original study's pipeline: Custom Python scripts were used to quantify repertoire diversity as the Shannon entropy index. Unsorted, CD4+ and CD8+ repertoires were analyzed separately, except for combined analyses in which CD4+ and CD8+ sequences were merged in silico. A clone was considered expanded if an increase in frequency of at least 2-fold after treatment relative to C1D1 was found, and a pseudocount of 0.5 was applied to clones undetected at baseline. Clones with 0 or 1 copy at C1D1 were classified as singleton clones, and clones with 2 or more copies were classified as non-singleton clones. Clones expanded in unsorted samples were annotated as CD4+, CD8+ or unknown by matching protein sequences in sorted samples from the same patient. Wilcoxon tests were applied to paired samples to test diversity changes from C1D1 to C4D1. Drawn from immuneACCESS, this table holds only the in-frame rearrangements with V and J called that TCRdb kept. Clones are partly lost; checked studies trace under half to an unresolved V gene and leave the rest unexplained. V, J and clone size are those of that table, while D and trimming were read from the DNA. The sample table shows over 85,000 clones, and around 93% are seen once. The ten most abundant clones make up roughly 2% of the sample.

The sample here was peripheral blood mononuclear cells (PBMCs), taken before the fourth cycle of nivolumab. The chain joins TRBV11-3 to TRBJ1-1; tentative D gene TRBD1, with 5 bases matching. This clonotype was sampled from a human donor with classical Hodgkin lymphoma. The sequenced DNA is TGTGCCAGCAGCCCGGGACGGGCGAACACTGAAGCTTTCTTT. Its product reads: CASSPGRANTEAFF. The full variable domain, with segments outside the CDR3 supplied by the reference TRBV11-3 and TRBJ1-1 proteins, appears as EAGVVQSPRYKIIEKKQPVAFWCNPISGHNTLYWYLQNLGQGPELLIRYENEEAVDDSQLPKDRFSAERLKGVDSTLKIQPAELGDSAVYLCASSPGRANTEAFFGQGTRLTVV.